This TCR beta chain was profiled in a study of T cell responses to AZD1222 COVID-19 vaccine. About this clone itself: Its antigen is unknown.

Measured with immunoSEQ multiplex PCR; TCRdb has only the in-frame clones, and not every one. The sample has fewer than 90,000 clones, about nine tenths seen once. Germline assignment: CDR1 KGHDR and CDR2 SFDVKD. CDR3 length: 14 residues. Trimming took 3 bases from V and 5 from J, leaving 12 bases between them. The study's findings and limits: Mostly white British, mostly female donors; authors suggested clonal diversity may be underestimated. Spike was spanned by vaccine-associated CD4 TCRs, which were dominant at 160-218 and 743-854.

V is TRBV24-1 and J is TRBJ1-1; no reliable D call. This receptor was identified in an adult who received the AZD1222 COVID-19 vaccine. The sequencing here drew on peripheral blood, taken 28 days after the second AZD1222 dose. This CDR3 reads CATSDPREKTEAFF. Written as DNA, the CDR3 is TGTGCCACCAGTGATCCTAGAGAAAAGACTGAAGCTTTCTTT.